This T cell receptor (beta chain) is drawn from a study of blood T cell repertoires in COVID-19. Study-level information: COVID-19 samples from acute and convalescent phases originated in the United States, Italy and Spain. PBMCs, B-cell-depleted T cells, or T cells were the source of the cDNA or gDNA that made up the material.

V gave up 1 base and J gave up 2 bases; unmatched junction bases: 8. This CDR3 spans 17 amino acids. CDR1 is LGHNA and CDR2 is YNFKEQ in the germline V gene. As originally analysed: Nucleated cell counts were estimated from reference gene primer amplification. TCRdb keeps only in-frame clones here, not all; method: immunoSEQ multiplex PCR. The V and J calls and the clone size are those of that table, but D and trimming were determined from the DNA. The sample lists roughly 160,000 clones, just under 85% occurring once. Seattle participants joined during active infection and were tracked over time. This receptor was obtained from a woman older than 75 with COVID-19, enrolled during active disease. The rearrangement joins TRBV4-2 to TRBJ2-3, with TRBD2 matching 8 bases. The material sequenced was peripheral blood. The CDR3 sequence is CASSQVNRGGNTDTQYF. CDR3 in DNA: TGTGCCAGCAGCCAAGTTAATCGCGGGGGGAACACAGATACGCAGTATTTT.